The 5 T cell receptor beta chains given below trace back to one sample, sequenced in a study of T-cell reconstitution after alpha-beta-depleted transplantation in children. Molecular barcoding with unique molecular identifiers was used for the TCRbeta library. TCRdb ran MiXCR on the PCR reads and lists one entry per CDR3 protein. Counted here are about 300,000 distinct CDR3 sequences, around 10% occurring once; the ten biggest clones make up roughly 7.1%. The material sequenced was PBMCs, taken before TCRalphabeta/CD19-depleted stem cell transplant. These TCRs come from a boy in the first two years of life with acute myeloid leukemia, due to receive a stem cell transplant.

J is TRBJ2-1 and V is TRBV20-1; D unresolved. Germline CDR1 DFQATT, CDR2 SNEGSKA (reference sequence). The CDR3 contains 10 residues. V was clipped by 4 bases and J by 10 bases, with 8 bases between them. In DNA form, the CDR3 reads TGCAGTGCTACCCTGGAGGAGCAGTTCTTC. It encodes CSATLEEQFF.

Ten or more counts support this clonotype. The chain is built from TRBV27 and TRBJ2-1; TRBD2 aligns across 9 bases. This CDR3 contains 18 residues. J was trimmed by 4 bases and V by 5 bases; bases with no gene match: 15. In germline, CDR1 is MNHEY, CDR2 SMNVEV (reference sequence). Written as DNA, the CDR3 is TGTGCCAGCAGTCCCTCGGCCTTCCGGGCGGGGGGGTACAATGAGCAGTTCTTC. Its translation is CASSPSAFRAGGYNEQFF.

This clonotype was counted only a few times. The chain is built from TRBV7-9 and TRBJ2-6, with a tentative D call TRBD1 (6 bases). This CDR3 has 17 amino acids. CDR1 and CDR2 (germline): SEHNR, FQNEAQ (reference sequence). The V and J ends lost 4 bases and 0 bases respectively, with 13 bases between them. DNA of the CDR3: TGTGCCAGCAGCTCCGGGACACCCCTCTCTGGGGCCAACGTCCTGACTTTC. The encoded protein is CASSSGTPLSGANVLTF.

This clonotype was observed many times. This CDR3 is CASSLLSDREAFF. The CDR3, as DNA: TGTGCCAGCAGCTTATTATCGGACAGAGAAGCTTTCTTT. This chain links TRBV7-9 with TRBJ1-1; possibly TRBD1 for D (6 bases). This CDR3 is 13 amino acids long. The V and J ends lost 2 bases and 8 bases respectively, with 12 bases between them. Germline loops: CDR1 SEHNR, CDR2 FQNEAQ (reference sequence).

The rearrangement uses TRBV20-1 and TRBJ1-2, with TRBD1 matching 8 bases. V shed 5 bases and J 5 bases; nucleotides not matched to a gene: 13. Germline assignment: CDR1 DFQATT and CDR2 SNEGSKA (reference sequence). CDR3 length equals 15 residues. CDR3 sequence: CSASSPDREGYGYTF. CDR3 nucleotide sequence: TGCAGTGCTTCCTCCCCGGACAGGGAGGGATATGGCTACACCTTC.